The rows below give T cell receptor beta chains drawn from one sample of a study of T cell changes during pregnancy in multiple sclerosis. Profiling relied on immunoSEQ multiplex PCR, and the TCRdb table lists in-frame clones only, not all of them. In the table there are approximately 46,000 clones, nearly 90% of which are singletons. Source: peripheral blood, taken after pregnancy. The receptors were gathered from a female donor in good health, enrolled as a control in a pregnancy study. The CDR3 runs from the conserved cysteine through the conserved F or W. A D gene is named only where the DNA matches it firmly. Rows give clone size only sometimes, using once, few, many, or a class for an expanded clone.

d_gene,j_gene,v_gene,abundance,CDR3nt,CDR3aa
NA,TRBJ1-1,TRBV7-9,NA,TGTGCCAGCAGCACCCTTACAGGGACCACTGAAGCTTTCTTT,CASSTLTGTTEAFF
TRBD2,TRBJ2-7,TRBV5-1,once,TGCGCCAGCAGCCCAACTAGCGGCTCCTACGAGCAGTACTTC,CASSPTSGSYEQYF
NA,TRBJ1-4,TRBV2,NA,TGTGCCAGCAGTGAAATGTTAGATGGGAGCGGTGAACTGTTTTTT,CASSEMLDGSGELFF
TRBD1,TRBJ1-3,TRBV2,once,TGTGCCACGAGACAGGGATCTGGAAACACCATATATTTT,CATRQGSGNTIYF
NA,TRBJ2-5,TRBV7-2,NA,TGTGCCAGCAGCTTCTGGGTAGCGCGGGAGACCCAGTACTTC,CASSFWVARETQYF
TRBD1,TRBJ2-7,TRBV27,NA,TGTGCCAGCGGGACAGGGGGGGCCTACGAGCAGTACTTC,CASGTGGAYEQYF
NA,TRBJ1-5,TRBV7-8,NA,TGTGCCAGCAGCCCCCAATCGGGGGGCGGGCATCAGCCCCAGCATTTT,CASSPQSGGGHQPQHF
TRBD1,TRBJ2-6,TRBV18,NA,TGTGCCAGCTCACGGAGAGCGGACAGGGGTCCCTCTGGGGCCAACGTCCTGACTTTC,CASSRRADRGPSGANVLTF
TRBD1,TRBJ1-2,TRBV5-6,NA,TGTGCCAGCATCTCGGGGACAGGGGGTTTAGTCTATGGCTACACCTTC,CASISGTGGLVYGYTF
NA,TRBJ1-1,TRBV6-1,few,TGTGCCGGAAAAAGACGGGAGAACACTGAAGCTTTCTTT,CAGKRRENTEAFF
NA,TRBJ2-1,TRBV7-8,NA,TGTGCCAGCAGCTTAGGGCGGCTTGGCTCCTACAATGAGCAGTTCTTC,CASSLGRLGSYNEQFF
NA,TRBJ2-2,TRBV10-2,NA,TGCGCCAGCAGTGAACATGCGAACACCGGGGAGCTGTTTTTT,CASSEHANTGELFF
TRBD2,TRBJ2-1,TRBV9,NA,TGTGCCAGCAGCGTAGGACCGGGACTAGCGGGAGTAAATGAGCAGTTCTTC,CASSVGPGLAGVNEQFF
NA,TRBJ1-2,TRBV28,NA,TGTGCCAGCAGTTTAAGAGGGGGTACGCTGGGGGGCTACACCTTC,CASSLRGGTLGGYTF
TRBD2,TRBJ2-1,TRBV6-1,NA,TGTGCCGCCACCCGACTAGCGGGGGGGCACAATGAGCAGTTCTTC,CAATRLAGGHNEQFF
NA,TRBJ1-4,TRBV28,once,TGTGCCAGCAGTTTACTGGGGGCTGGGGCTAATGAAAAACTGTTTTTT,CASSLLGAGANEKLFF
NA,TRBJ2-2,TRBV5-1,NA,TGCGCCAGCAGCCCCCACCTCGGCACCGGGGAGCTGTTTTTT,CASSPHLGTGELFF
TRBD2,TRBJ2-7,TRBV14,NA,TGTGCCAGCAGCCAAGTTACTAGCGGGAGGTCCTACGAGCAGTACTTC,CASSQVTSGRSYEQYF